The clone carrying this TCR beta chain was counted ten times or more. RNA transcripts provided the source from which TCR beta CDR3 regions were amplified. RT-PCR in the first round (using the HTBI primer set) targeted the TCR CDR3. MiXCR, applied by TCRdb to the multiplex PCR reads, yields one record per CDR3 protein. The top ten hold around 30% of the sample, which has around 760,000 distinct CDR3 sequences, about a third seen once. Germline loops: CDR1 SEHNR, CDR2 FQNEAQ (reference sequence). The CDR3 length is 14 residues. The junction had 5 bases not matched to a gene; V was cut back by 5 bases and J by 3 bases. These data belong to a study of T cells in Graves' hyperthyroidism and ophthalmopathy. The wider study: Peripheral blood was obtained at initial diagnosis, preceding any treatment.

Patients were aged 18 to 65, had disease duration under 2 months, and had newly diagnosed hyperthyroidism. Fresh peripheral blood, about 10 ml of it, supplied the PBMCs. This receptor was identified in a woman aged 35 to 49 with Graves' hyperthyroidism. The chain joins TRBV7-9 to TRBJ2-7; 9 bases align to TRBD1. Source material: blood. The CDR3 loop is CASSVPGQGYEQYF. CDR3 DNA: TGTGCCAGCAGCGTTCCGGGACAGGGCTACGAGCAGTACTTC.